The clone carrying this TCR beta chain was observed at least ten times. What it binds is not known. These data are taken from a study of glioma-infiltrating T cells. The study, taken as a whole, reports: Tissue and blood shared very few CDR3 sequences. Tissue-blood divergence was below expectation in non-neoplastic patients, above in gliomas.

Trimming stripped 3 bases from V and 4 bases from J, with 13 bases between. This CDR3 contains 14 residues. Germline V lookup: CDR1 DFQATT, CDR2 SNEGSKA (reference sequence). The iRepertoire nested amplicon-rescue multiplex PCR amplified TCR alpha and beta CDR3s from RNA. Input was roughly 85-450 ng of tissue mRNA or PBMC total RNA. TCRdb analysed the multiplex PCR reads with MiXCR anew, one entry per CDR3 protein. The table has about 180,000 distinct CDR3 sequences, under 55% seen once. The receptor was derived from a human donor with low-grade glioma or glioblastoma, undergoing nonglioma brain surgery, or in good health (not recorded which). The rearrangement links TRBV20-1 to TRBJ2-1; TRBD2 might be the D (5 bases). Sequenced: glioma tissue, nonneoplastic brain tissue, or PBMCs (not recorded which). The CDR3 is CSAREERTYNEQFF. The CDR3 coding sequence is TGCAGTGCTAGGGAAGAGCGGACTTACAATGAGCAGTTCTTC.